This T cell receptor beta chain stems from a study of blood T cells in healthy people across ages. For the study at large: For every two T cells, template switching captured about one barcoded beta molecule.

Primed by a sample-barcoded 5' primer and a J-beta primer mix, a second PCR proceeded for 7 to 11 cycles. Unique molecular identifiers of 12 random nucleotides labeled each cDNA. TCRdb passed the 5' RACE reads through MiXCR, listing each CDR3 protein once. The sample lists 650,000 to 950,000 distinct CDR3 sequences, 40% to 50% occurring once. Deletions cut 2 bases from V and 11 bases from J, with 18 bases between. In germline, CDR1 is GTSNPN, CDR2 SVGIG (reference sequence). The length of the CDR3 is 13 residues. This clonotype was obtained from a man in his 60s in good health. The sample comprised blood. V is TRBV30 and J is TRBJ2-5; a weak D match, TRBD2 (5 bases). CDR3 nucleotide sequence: TGTGCCTGGAGTTTAAAGAGGGATGGGGAGCAGTACTTC. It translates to CAWSLKRDGEQYF. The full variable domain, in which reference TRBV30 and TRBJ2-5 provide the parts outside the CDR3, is SQTIHQWPATLVQPVGSPLSLECTVEGTSNPNLYWYRQAAGRGLQLLFYSVGIGQISSEVPQNLSASRPQDRQFILSSKKLLLSDSGFYLCAWSLKRDGEQYFGPGTRLLVL.